This entry features one T cell receptor beta chain sequence. These data originate in a study of technical replicates of blood from several donors. TCRdb keeps only in-frame clones here, not all; method: immunoSEQ multiplex PCR. The table lists about 83,000 clones, roughly 94% of them singletons. From germline, CDR1 is SGHTS and CDR2 YDEGEE. V gave up 4 bases and J gave up 6 bases; unmatched junction bases: 6. The CDR3 contains 14 residues. The chain carries TRBV5-8 and TRBJ2-3; the match to TRBD2 covers 9 bases. The TCR comes from a human donor in good health. The sequencing input was T cells isolated from PBMCs. The CDR3 region has the DNA TGTGCCAGCAGCCCATTAGCGGGGGCGGATACGCAGTATTTT. Its translation is CASSPLAGADTQYF. Together with reference TRBV5-8 and TRBJ2-3, the CDR3 gives the full variable domain: EAGVTQSPTHLIKTRGQQATLRCSPISGHTSVYWYQQALGLGLQFLLWYDEGEERNRGNFPPRFSGRQFPNYSSELNVNALELEDSALYLCASSPLAGADTQYFGPGTRLTVL.